Listed below are T cell receptor beta chains from one sample, sequenced in a study of cytomegalovirus exposure and HLA in healthy donors. Profiling relied on immunoSEQ multiplex PCR, and the TCRdb table lists in-frame clones only, not all of them. This table has 150,000 to 200,000 clones, around 88% appearing once. Material: PBMCs. These receptors were collected from a woman in her late teens or twenties in good health and CMV-seronegative. The CDR3 runs from the conserved cysteine through the conserved F or W. A D gene is named only where the DNA matches it firmly. Size is omitted from some rows. Given values are once, few, many or a class for expanded clones.

d_call	v_call	j_call	clone_size	cdr3_aa	cdr3_nt
TRBD2	TRBV27	TRBJ2-3	-	CASRLAGRTDTQYF	TGTGCCAGCAGACTAGCGGGACGCACAGATACGCAGTATTTT
-	TRBV10-2	TRBJ2-7	-	CATLAAYEQYF	TGCGCCACCCTAGCAGCCTACGAGCAGTACTTC
-	TRBV29-1	TRBJ1-1	-	CSVVPVNTEAFF	TGCAGCGTTGTGCCGGTAAACACTGAAGCTTTCTTT
TRBD2	TRBV11-3	TRBJ2-1	once	CASSLDTRLAGSNEQFF	TGTGCCAGCAGCTTAGATACCCGACTAGCGGGATCCAATGAGCAGTTCTTC
TRBD2	TRBV2	TRBJ2-3	-	CASSDYPSGANTDTQYF	TGTGCCAGCAGTGACTACCCTAGCGGGGCCAACACAGATACGCAGTATTTT
TRBD1	TRBV6-1	TRBJ2-1	once	CASLQGLYNEQFF	TGTGCCAGCCTACAGGGGCTTTACAATGAGCAGTTCTTC
-	TRBV7-9	TRBJ2-7	-	CASTPGSYEQYF	TGTGCCAGTACTCCTGGCTCCTACGAGCAGTACTTC
TRBD2	TRBV6-1	TRBJ2-2	-	CASSEEAGGPDGELFF	TGTGCCAGCAGTGAAGAAGCGGGAGGGCCCGACGGGGAGCTGTTTTTT
TRBD2	TRBV19	TRBJ2-2	-	CASISLVDGRAGVGELFF	TGTGCCAGTATATCCCTGGTTGACGGGAGGGCCGGTGTCGGGGAGCTGTTTTTT
TRBD1	TRBV7-2	TRBJ1-1	-	CASSGNRGLEAFF	TGTGCCAGCAGCGGAAACAGGGGGCTTGAAGCTTTCTTT
TRBD1	TRBV28	TRBJ2-1	-	CASNFRDRGENEQFF	TGTGCCAGCAATTTCCGGGACAGGGGCGAAAATGAGCAGTTCTTC
-	TRBV18	TRBJ1-1	once	CASSPIMSGNTEAFF	TGTGCCAGCTCACCTATCATGTCGGGGAACACTGAAGCTTTCTTT
-	TRBV5-1	TRBJ2-1	-	CASSRDEGVGRQFF	TGCGCCAGCAGCCGTGACGAGGGGGTCGGTCGGCAGTTCTTC
-	TRBV4-1	TRBJ1-5	-	CASSQEKGIGSNQPQHF	TGCGCCAGCAGCCAAGAAAAGGGGATTGGGAGCAATCAGCCCCAGCATTTT
TRBD2	TRBV5-4	TRBJ2-7	-	CASSESGSNYEQYF	TGTGCCAGCAGCGAAAGCGGGAGTAATTACGAGCAGTACTTC
TRBD1	TRBV29-1	TRBJ1-3	-	CSVAIQTGGLSGNTIYF	TGCAGCGTTGCCATCCAAACAGGGGGCCTTTCGGGAAACACCATATATTTT
-	TRBV7-9	TRBJ1-1	-	CASSPQGTNTEAFF	TGTGCCAGCAGCCCACAGGGCACGAACACTGAAGCTTTCTTT
-	TRBV4-2	TRBJ2-5	-	CASSQAGEGSWETQYF	TGTGCCAGCAGCCAAGCTGGCGAAGGGAGTTGGGAGACCCAGTACTTC
TRBD1	TRBV12-5	TRBJ2-7	-	CASGLGTGNYEQYF	TGTGCTAGTGGTTTAGGGACAGGGAACTACGAGCAGTACTTC
-	TRBV7-7	TRBJ2-3	once	CASSFASGTSQYF	TGTGCCAGCAGCTTTGCGTCGGGAACATCGCAGTATTTT
-	TRBV4-1	TRBJ1-2	-	CASSQTTGSEYYGYTF	TGCGCCAGCAGCCAGACTACAGGGTCCGAGTACTATGGCTACACCTTC
-	TRBV11-3	TRBJ2-1	-	CASSLPGDEQFF	TGTGCCAGCAGCCTACCAGGGGATGAGCAGTTCTTC
-	TRBV28	TRBJ2-1	once	CASGSGMSYNEQFF	TGTGCCAGCGGGTCAGGGATGTCCTACAATGAGCAGTTCTTC
TRBD1	TRBV5-1	TRBJ1-2	-	CASSLGGDSRFGYTF	TGCGCCAGCAGCTTGGGCGGGGACAGCCGTTTCGGCTACACCTTC
TRBD1	TRBV6-5	TRBJ1-3	-	CASSRQGTSGNTIYF	TGTGCCAGCAGCCGACAGGGCACCTCTGGAAACACCATATATTTT
TRBD1	TRBV19	TRBJ1-6	-	CASSTLGQGLSSPLHF	TGTGCCAGTAGTACCCTTGGACAGGGGTTGAGTTCACCCCTCCACTTT
-	TRBV27	TRBJ2-5	-	CASSLGLKETQYF	TGTGCCAGCAGTCTAGGACTCAAAGAGACCCAGTACTTC
-	TRBV5-1	TRBJ2-2	once	CASSSPFTGELFF	TGCGCCAGCAGCTCCCCCTTCACCGGGGAGCTGTTTTTT
TRBD2	TRBV2	TRBJ2-1	-	CASSPLAGANNEQFF	TGTGCCAGCAGTCCTCTAGCGGGAGCAAACAATGAGCAGTTCTTC